A single sample gave rise to the 21 T cell receptor beta chains below, sequenced in a study of metastatic and nonmetastatic thyroid tumors. TCRdb re-clonotyped the PCR reads via MiXCR. This sample yields approximately 7,000 clones, of which 32% are seen a single time; 10% belongs to the top ten. All patients were untreated before thyroid surgery. The sequencing input was tumor tissue. The receptors were gathered from a female donor with papillary thyroid cancer or a benign thyroid nodule (not recorded which). Some clones in this sample may be carry-over from other donors' samples.

This clone was seen a single time. The chain couples TRBV20-1 to TRBJ2-3; TRBD2 is a possible D gene (5 bases). The V end lost 6 bases, the J end lost 6 bases, and 16 bases lay between the germline ends. The CDR3 totals 13 residues. The germline CDR1 and CDR2 sequences are DFQATT and SNEGSKA (reference sequence). CDR3 region: CSAPGIGVDTQYF. In DNA form, the CDR3 reads TGCAGTGCCCCGGGGATTGGTGTTGATACGCAGTATTTT.

This clone has ten or more counts. The gene calls are TRBV15 and TRBJ1-6; D remains unclear. The V gene lost 5 bases and the J gene lost 8 bases, with 13 bases spanning the gap. CDR1 and CDR2 (germline): LNHNV, YYDKDF (reference sequence). This CDR3 has 14 residues. CDR3 amino acids: CATSYPEKDSPLHF. The CDR3 coding sequence is TGTGCCACCAGCTACCCGGAGAAAGATTCACCCCTCCACTTT.

This clone is termed large. Other DNA sequences in this specimen translate into the identical CDR3. The chain couples TRBV27 to TRBJ2-1; the D gene is possibly TRBD2 (6 bases). The CDR3 length is 16 residues. Trimming took 6 bases from V and 0 from J, leaving 15 bases between them. CDR1 and CDR2 from the germline V gene are MNHEY and SMNVEV (reference sequence). The CDR3 nucleotides are TGTGCCAGCAGCCCCATTGGGGGGAGCTCCTACAATGAGCAGTTCTTC. It yields the protein CASSPIGGSSYNEQFF.

This clone is labeled medium-sized. The V call is TRBV7-3, the J call TRBJ1-1; D remains ambiguous. This CDR3 region has 13 residues. Per the germline V gene, CDR1 is SGHTA and CDR2 is FQGTGA. Trimming took off 6 bases at V and 1 base at J, with 9 bases between the two ends. CDR3 sequence: CASSYAENTEAFF. The CDR3 region has the DNA TGTGCCAGCAGTTATGCAGAGAACACTGAAGCTTTCTTT.

There are many counts of this clone. Other DNA sequences in this sample translate to the same CDR3. This chain links TRBV18 with TRBJ2-1, with unresolved D. This CDR3 comprises 15 residues. CDR1 and CDR2 (germline): KGHSH, LQKENI. V was trimmed by 2 bases and J by 5 bases, leaving 13 bases between them. CDR3 sequence (DNA): TGTGCCAGCTCACCAAGGGCAGAACTTCACAATGAGCAGTTCTTC. Amino acids: CASSPRAELHNEQFF. Together with reference TRBV18 and TRBJ2-1, the CDR3 gives the full variable domain: NAGVMQNPRHLVRRRGQEARLRCSPMKGHSHVYWYRQLPEEGLKFMVYLQKENIIDESGMPKERFSAEFPKEGPSILRIQQVVRGDSAAYFCASSPRAELHNEQFFGPGTRLTVL.

This clone rates as medium-sized. The rearrangement joins TRBV7-3 to TRBJ1-6; possibly TRBD1 for D (5 bases). V shed 0 bases and J shed 11 bases, with 8 bases lying between them. CDR1 and CDR2 from the germline V gene are SGHTA and FQGTGA. The length of the CDR3 is 13 residues. The CDR3: CASSLTWGTPLHF. The CDR3, as DNA: TGTGCCAGCAGCTTAACGTGGGGGACACCCCTCCACTTT. The variable domain in full, with the rest retrieved from reference TRBV7-3 and TRBJ1-6, is GAGVSQTPSNKVTEKGKYVELRCDPISGHTALYWYRQSLGQGPEFLIYFQGTGAADDSGLPNDRFFAVRPEGSVSTLKIQRTERGDSAVYLCASSLTWGTPLHFGNGTRLTVT.

The table lists this clone with a few counts. V gene TRBV6-5 combines with J gene TRBJ2-7; 10 positions agree with TRBD2. CDR3 length: 17 amino acids. V was clipped by 4 bases and J by 3 bases; unmatched bases: 12. Germline-derived CDR1 and CDR2 are MNHEY and SVGAGI. The CDR3 loop is CASSWGPPGTSVYEQYF. In nucleotides, the CDR3 is TGTGCCAGCAGTTGGGGCCCACCAGGGACTAGCGTCTACGAGCAGTACTTC.

This rearrangement joins TRBV29-1 to TRBJ2-7; TRBD1 matches at 10 bases. The CDR3 consists of 13 residues. Germline V gives CDR1 SQVTM, CDR2 ANQGSEA. With 6 bases clipped from V and 4 bases from J, the junction kept 6 bases outside the gene matches. CDR3 region: CSVGRDRGYEQYF. CDR3 coding DNA: TGCAGCGTCGGCCGGGACAGGGGATACGAGCAGTACTTC.

This clone is deemed medium-sized (0.01 to 0.1%). The V gene is TRBV5-1, the J gene TRBJ1-4, with D unresolved. CDR1 is SGHRS, CDR2 YFSETQ, per germline. Trimming took off 0 bases at V and 8 bases at J, with 8 bases between the two ends. The CDR3 consists of 13 residues. In DNA form, the CDR3 reads TGCGCCAGCAGCTTGGGGCCGTTAGAAAAACTGTTTTTT. It specifies CASSLGPLEKLFF.

The gene calls are TRBV7-3 and TRBJ2-1; TRBD1 might be the D (6 bases). This CDR3 contains 14 residues. In germline, CDR1 is SGHTA, CDR2 FQGTGA. Trimming removed 5 bases at V and 8 bases at J, with 16 bases between. The CDR3 loop reads CASSLVGGGDEQFF. DNA of the CDR3: TGTGCCAGCAGCCTCGTTGGGGGCGGTGATGAGCAGTTCTTC.

This clone was detected ten times or more. The chain recombines TRBV18 with TRBJ1-5; D ambiguous. The germline V gene encodes CDR1 KGHSH and CDR2 LQKENI. The germline V and J ends were trimmed by 2 bases and 4 bases, with 9 bases remaining between them. This CDR3 has 14 amino acids. CDR3 DNA: TGTGCCAGCTCACCATCAACAGAGAATCAGCCCCAGCATTTT. Protein: CASSPSTENQPQHF.

This clone is judged medium-sized (0.01 to 0.1%). The chain combines TRBV7-3 with TRBJ2-1; TRBD2 aligns across 10 bases. This CDR3 is built from 15 residues. The ends lost 0 bases at V and 5 bases at J; junction bases unmatched: 1. The germline V gene has CDR1 SGHTA and CDR2 FQGTGA. In nucleotides, the CDR3 is TGTGCCAGCAGCTTAACGGGGACTAGCGACAATGAGCAGTTCTTC. It is translated as CASSLTGTSDNEQFF. Together with reference TRBV7-3 and TRBJ2-1, the CDR3 gives the full variable domain: GAGVSQTPSNKVTEKGKYVELRCDPISGHTALYWYRQSLGQGPEFLIYFQGTGAADDSGLPNDRFFAVRPEGSVSTLKIQRTERGDSAVYLCASSLTGTSDNEQFFGPGTRLTVL.

This clone is a singleton in its sample. The chain has TRBV9 and TRBJ1-4, with D maybe TRBD1 (6 bases). The CDR3 runs 15 residues. V dropped 7 bases and J dropped 8 bases, with 21 bases sitting between them. Per germline, CDR1 SGDLS and CDR2 YYNGEE. The CDR3 protein is CASLSGDTWGEKLFF. The DNA for the CDR3 is TGTGCCAGCCTCTCCGGGGACACGTGGGGAGAAAAACTGTTTTTT.

By share, this clone ranks as medium-sized. J is TRBJ1-1 and V is TRBV6-1, with D tentatively TRBD1 (6 bases). V gave up 10 bases and J gave up 5 bases, with 17 bases separating them. CDR1 is MNHNS and CDR2 is SASEGT in the germline V gene. This CDR3 spans 13 amino acids. The DNA for the CDR3 is TGTGCCACCGGCAGGGGAGTAGGGACTGAAGCTTTCTTT. This gives the protein CATGRGVGTEAFF.

Sample share makes this clone medium-sized (0.01 to 0.1%). The chain joins TRBV12-3 or TRBV12-4 to TRBJ1-3; D ambiguous. Trimming cost V 3 bases and J 4 bases, with 10 bases left between them. The CDR3 covers 14 residues. The CDR3 protein is CASSLRLAGNTIYF. For the CDR3, the DNA is TGTGCCAGCAGTTTGCGTCTAGCGGGAAACACCATATATTTT.

Relative to its sample, this clone is large. The chain employs TRBV6-1 and TRBJ2-7; D is perhaps TRBD1 (6 bases). Germline CDR1 MNHNS, CDR2 SASEGT. With 7 bases removed from V and 3 bases from J, the gap between germline ends came to 10 bases. The CDR3 loop spans 12 amino acids. CDR3 sequence: CASTRGGYEQYF. Here the CDR3 DNA reads TGTGCCAGCACCAGAGGGGGCTACGAGCAGTACTTC.

By sample share, this clone is medium-sized. The chain employs TRBV28 and TRBJ2-3; D is unclear. The germline V gene encodes CDR1 MDHEN and CDR2 SYDVKM. Between the trimmed V and J ends, which lost 2 bases and 1 base, there was a span of 4 bases. The CDR3 spans 13 residues. The chain's CDR3 is CASSLAGTDTQYF. In nucleotides, the CDR3 is TGTGCCAGCAGTTTAGCGGGCACAGATACGCAGTATTTT.

The chain combines TRBV6-2 or TRBV6-3 with TRBJ2-7, with TRBD2 identical over 10 bases. V was pared by 2 bases and J by 4 bases, with 5 bases of the junction left unmatched. Germline CDR1 is MNHEY and CDR2 is SVGEGT. CDR3 length equals 15 residues. CDR3 DNA sequence: TGTGCCAGCAGTTACCTAGCGGGAGACATTTACGAGCAGTACTTC. It codes for CASSYLAGDIYEQYF.

This clone was observed a few times. The chain has TRBV30 and TRBJ2-1; 9 positions agree with TRBD2. V shed 3 bases, J shed 7 bases, and the junction held 4 bases outside the gene matches. The CDR3 has 13 amino acids. Germline CDR1 is GTSNPN and CDR2 is SVGIG (reference sequence). The CDR3 is CAWSLLAGNEQFF. Written as DNA, the CDR3 is TGTGCCTGGAGCTTGCTAGCGGGGAATGAGCAGTTCTTC.

The chain combines TRBV5-1 with TRBJ1-1, with no clear D. The CDR3 length is 16 residues. CDR1 is SGHRS, CDR2 YFSETQ, per germline. V was trimmed by 0 bases and J by 6 bases, leaving 18 bases between them. CDR3 protein: CASSLVERSSGPEAFF. The CDR3 nucleotides are TGCGCCAGCAGCTTGGTGGAACGGTCTAGTGGCCCTGAAGCTTTCTTT.

The rearrangement uses TRBV20-1 and TRBJ2-1, with a possible D match to TRBD2 (5 bases). V lost 0 bases to trimming and J lost 10 bases, with 19 bases between them. CDR1 and CDR2 (germline): DFQATT, SNEGSKA (reference sequence). This CDR3 is built from 15 residues. CDR3: CSARDPGLEAREQFF. CDR3 sequence (DNA): TGCAGTGCTAGAGACCCCGGACTGGAGGCTAGGGAGCAGTTCTTC.